A single sample is the source of the 30 T cell receptor beta chains below, sequenced in a study of T cells in Graves' hyperthyroidism and ophthalmopathy. Amplification of TCR beta CDR3 regions used RNA as the template. When the TCR CDR3 underwent first-round RT-PCR, the HTBI primer set was used. TCRdb analysed the multiplex PCR reads with MiXCR anew, one entry per CDR3 protein. The table lists approximately 600,000 distinct CDR3 sequences, roughly 14% of them singletons. Material: blood. The source is a woman between 40 and 55 years old with Graves' ophthalmopathy.

In this sample, this clonotype turned up many times. The CDR3 DNA reads TGTGCCAGTAGTATAACGGCAGGGGGCGATCAGCCCCAGCATTTT. Translating it yields CASSITAGGDQPQHF. The chain has TRBV19 and TRBJ1-5; 8 bases agree with TRBD1. With 2 bases clipped from V and 5 bases from J, the junction kept 5 bases outside the gene matches. This CDR3 contains 15 residues. The germline gives CDR1 LNHDA, CDR2 SQIVND (reference sequence).

This clonotype was counted many times. This rearrangement joins TRBV11-3 to TRBJ2-2; 9 bases are a match to TRBD2. The V and J ends lost 4 bases and 3 bases, in that order; junction bases with no gene match: 6. The CDR3 is 16 amino acids. CDR1 SGHNT and CDR2 YENEEA come from the germline V gene. DNA of the CDR3: TGTGCCAGCAGCTCGTTAGCGGGAGTCGACACCGGGGAGCTGTTTTTT. This gives the protein CASSSLAGVDTGELFF.

This clonotype was counted ten times or more. The rearrangement joins TRBV25-1 to TRBJ1-1, with TRBD1 identical over 7 bases. The CDR3 length is 15 residues. Trimming took 1 base from V and 5 from J; bases not matched to a gene: 7. Germline CDR1 reads MGHDK; CDR2 reads SYGVNS. The CDR3 DNA follows: TGTGCCAGCAGTGAATTGCGGGCAGGGGGGACTGAAGCTTTCTTT. Translation: CASSELRAGGTEAFF.

This clonotype was observed at least ten times. The chain recombines TRBV7-9 with TRBJ2-7; possible D gene TRBD1, 6 bases. Germline CDR1 reads SEHNR; CDR2 reads FQNEAQ (reference sequence). Trimming took off 6 bases at V and 0 bases at J, with 9 bases between the two ends. This CDR3 comprises 13 residues. CDR3 loop: CASSADSSYEQYF. As DNA, the CDR3 is TGTGCCAGCAGTGCGGACAGCTCCTACGAGCAGTACTTC. Based on the CDR3 plus reference TRBV7-9 and TRBJ2-7, the full variable domain is DTGVSQNPRHKITKRGQNVTFRCDPISEHNRLYWYRQTLGQGPEFLTYFQNEAQLEKSRLLSDRFSAERPKGSFSTLEIQRTEQGDSAMYLCASSADSSYEQYFGPGTRLTVT.

This clonotype was detected ten times or more. For the CDR3, the DNA is TGTGCCAGCAGCTTAGCGGGGGCGCGAGAGACCCAGTACTTC. Residues: CASSLAGARETQYF. This chain uses TRBV13 with TRBJ2-5; D is perhaps TRBD1 or TRBD2 (6 bases each). This CDR3 contains 14 residues. Germline V lookup: CDR1 PRHDT, CDR2 FYEKMQ (reference sequence). Between the trimmed V and J ends, which lost 1 base and 4 bases, there was a span of 10 bases.

The chain combines TRBV19 with TRBJ2-7; D might be TRBD1 (6 bases). Germline V lookup: CDR1 LNHDA, CDR2 SQIVND (reference sequence). This CDR3 comprises 12 residues. Trimming left V 1 base short and J 7 bases short, with 8 bases between. CDR3 region: CASSIGGREQYF. CDR3 DNA: TGTGCCAGTAGTATAGGGGGGCGAGAGCAGTACTTC.

This clonotype was seen ten or more times. The rearrangement links TRBV4-1 to TRBJ1-5; 9 positions match TRBD1. V was clipped by 4 bases and J by 0 bases; unmatched bases: 10. Germline V CDR1 and CDR2: MGHRA, YSYEKL. The CDR3 sequence is 18 residues long. The CDR3 DNA reads as TGCGCCAGCAGCCTAGGCGGGACAGGGCCGTATAGCAATCAGCCCCAGCATTTT. This encodes CASSLGGTGPYSNQPQHF.

This clonotype was found many times. The chain uses TRBV7-8 and TRBJ1-5; D uncertain. This CDR3 comprises 17 residues. V was shortened by 5 bases and J by 3 bases, with 20 bases between the two germline ends. The germline V gene has CDR1 SGHVS and CDR2 FQNEAQ. CDR3 coding DNA: TGTGCCAGCAGCCCTAGGGCTGATAGGGATAACAATCAGCCCCAGCATTTT. Its protein product is CASSPRADRDNNQPQHF.

This clonotype was picked up many times. CDR3 sequence reads: CASTLGNTEAFF. The CDR3 DNA follows: TGTGCCAGCACGCTCGGGAACACTGAAGCTTTCTTT. This chain uses TRBV12-3 or TRBV12-4 with TRBJ1-1; D gene ambiguous. The V and J ends lost 7 bases and 1 base respectively, with 7 bases between them. The CDR3 sequence is 12 residues long.

The table lists this clonotype with a few counts. This sequence joins TRBV29-1 and TRBJ2-7; 9 bases agree with TRBD1. This CDR3 has 13 residues. Germline values: CDR1 SQVTM, CDR2 ANQGSEA. Trimming took 7 bases from V and 5 from J; bases not matched to a gene: 9. The CDR3 spells CSGTGTGSHEQYF. The CDR3 DNA reads as TGCAGCGGGACCGGGACAGGGTCCCACGAGCAGTACTTC.

This clonotype occurred many times. The chain combines TRBV10-3 with TRBJ1-6, with unresolved D. The CDR3 length is 14 residues. CDR1 is ENHRY and CDR2 is SYGVKD in the germline V gene. The V and J ends lost 0 bases and 9 bases respectively, with 9 bases between them. CDR3 loop: CAISESGGGSPLHF. CDR3 sequence (DNA): TGTGCCATCAGTGAGTCCGGCGGCGGTTCACCCCTCCACTTT.

A few counts support this clonotype. V usage is TRBV7-2 and J usage is TRBJ1-2; D unresolved. The CDR3 loop spans 14 amino acids. Trimming pared 0 bases from V and 4 bases from J, leaving 9 bases between. Germline CDR1 reads SGHTA; CDR2 reads FQGNSA. CDR3 sequence: CASSLAGGPYGYTF. The DNA for the CDR3 is TGTGCCAGCAGCTTAGCAGGAGGGCCCTATGGCTACACCTTC.

This clonotype was observed a handful of times. The chain joins TRBV6-5 to TRBJ1-2; the D is unclear. V was clipped by 1 base and J by 6 bases, with 6 bases between them. The CDR3 is 12 amino acids. The V gene's germline CDR1 is MNHEY and CDR2 SVGAGI. The CDR3, as DNA: TGTGCCAGCAGTTACTTCGGGGATGGCTACACCTTC. It encodes CASSYFGDGYTF.

J is TRBJ1-2 and V is TRBV29-1, with 9 bases matching TRBD1. This CDR3 spans 14 amino acids. Germline V gene sequence: CDR1 SQVTM, CDR2 ANQGSEA. Germline trimming cut 0 bases from V and 5 bases from J; bases unmatched to any gene: 4. Here the CDR3 DNA reads TGCAGCGTTGAAGATCCAGGGACAGGGTATGGCTACACCTTC. Its translation is CSVEDPGTGYGYTF.

This chain connects TRBV5-1 to TRBJ2-5; 8 nucleotides align to TRBD1. Germline lookup yields CDR1 SGHRS and CDR2 YFSETQ. The ends lost 4 bases at V and 4 bases at J; junction bases unmatched: 6. This CDR3 comprises 14 residues. CDR3 nucleotides: TGCGCCAGCAGCACGGGACAGGCTCGAGAGACCCAGTACTTC. This sequence encodes CASSTGQARETQYF.

The chain uses TRBV19 and TRBJ2-1; no clear D gene. The CDR3 runs to 12 residues. Germline loops: CDR1 LNHDA, CDR2 SQIVND (reference sequence). Trimming left V 1 base short and J 6 bases short, with 4 bases between. The CDR3 coding sequence is TGTGCCAGTAGTATAGGATTCAATGAGCAGTTCTTC. Translating it yields CASSIGFNEQFF.

V is TRBV7-9 and J is TRBJ1-5; 7 nucleotides agree with TRBD1. This CDR3 has 14 residues. Germline trimming cut 4 bases from V and 9 bases from J; bases unmatched to any gene: 9. Germline V gene sequence: CDR1 SEHNR, CDR2 FQNEAQ (reference sequence). CDR3 sequence reads: CASSSGGGDAPQHF. In DNA form, the CDR3 reads TGTGCCAGCAGCTCAGGGGGGGGGGATGCGCCCCAGCATTTT. The whole variable domain, remainder taken from reference TRBV7-9 and TRBJ1-5, is DTGVSQNPRHKITKRGQNVTFRCDPISEHNRLYWYRQTLGQGPEFLTYFQNEAQLEKSRLLSDRFSAERPKGSFSTLEIQRTEQGDSAMYLCASSSGGGDAPQHFGDGTRLSIL.

This clonotype was detected many times. The V gene is TRBV30, the J gene TRBJ2-2, with TRBD1 as a possible D gene (6 bases). Germline V gene data show CDR1 as GTSNPN and CDR2 as SVGIG (reference sequence). Trimming pared 1 base from V and 2 bases from J, leaving 11 bases between. CDR3 size: 15 residues. This CDR3 is CAWSGGTQNTGELFF. The CDR3 DNA reads TGTGCCTGGAGTGGGGGGACACAAAACACCGGGGAGCTGTTTTTT.

In this sample, this clonotype turned up many times. The chain has TRBV6-2 or TRBV6-3 and TRBJ1-1, with 7 bases fitting TRBD1. V lost 7 bases, J lost 5 bases, and 7 bases stayed unmatched. The CDR3 is 13 amino acids. Germline V gives CDR1 MNHEY, CDR2 SVGEGT. In DNA, the CDR3 is TGTGCCAGCACTCTGGACAGGTGGACTGAAGCTTTCTTT. As protein: CASTLDRWTEAFF.

Ten or more counts support this clonotype. The junction shows a germline mismatch at one end, possibly a read error. The gene calls are TRBV19 and TRBJ1-2; D call uncertain. Looked up from germline, CDR1 is LNHDA and CDR2 is SQIVND (reference sequence). The length of the CDR3 is 14 residues. DNA of the CDR3: TGTGCCAGTAGTATCAGCCAGGCTAAGTATGGCTACACCTTC. Translating it yields CASSISQAKYGYTF.

This clonotype was found a few times. V usage is TRBV4-1 and J usage is TRBJ2-7; 12 bases are a match to TRBD2. Unmatched junction bases numbered 8, after V lost 1 base and J lost 4 bases. Germline V gene data show CDR1 as MGHRA and CDR2 as YSYEKL. The CDR3 contains 17 residues. In DNA form, the CDR3 reads TGCGCCAGCAGCCAAGCCGCTAGCGGGAGGGGGGGATACGAGCAGTACTTC. It translates to CASSQAASGRGGYEQYF.

The gene calls are TRBV28 and TRBJ2-7; 7 bases fit TRBD1. Unmatched junction bases numbered 9, after V lost 7 bases and J lost 3 bases. CDR1 MDHEN and CDR2 SYDVKM come from the germline V gene. The CDR3 spans 14 residues. The CDR3 DNA sequence: TGTGCCAGCACACCGGGACAGACCGGCTACGAGCAGTACTTC. It translates to CASTPGQTGYEQYF.

At least ten counts were recorded for this clonotype. V and J are TRBV30 and TRBJ2-7; 10 bases line up with TRBD1. CDR1 is GTSNPN, CDR2 SVGIG, per germline (reference sequence). V lost 5 bases, J lost 1 base, and 5 bases stayed unmatched. The CDR3 extends over 14 amino acids. CDR3 nucleotide sequence: TGTGCCTGGGACCGGGACAGGGGATCCTACGAGCAGTACTTC. Translation gives CAWDRDRGSYEQYF.

The rearrangement uses TRBV24-1 and TRBJ2-2, with 11 bases identical to TRBD2. The germline V gene has CDR1 KGHDR and CDR2 SFDVKD. V shed 4 bases and J 1 base; nucleotides not matched to a gene: 4. The CDR3 extends over 17 amino acids. This chain's CDR3 is CATSDRLAGGNTGELFF. In DNA form, the CDR3 reads TGTGCCACCAGTGACAGGCTAGCGGGAGGGAACACCGGGGAGCTGTTTTTT.

This clonotype was seen ten or more times. This chain links TRBV20-1 with TRBJ2-5; D not resolved. The CDR3 extends over 15 amino acids. V was pared by 2 bases and J by 2 bases, with 15 bases between. Germline lookup yields CDR1 DFQATT and CDR2 SNEGSKA (reference sequence). The CDR3 is CSARPGPSPQETQYF. The CDR3 bases are TGCAGTGCTAGACCGGGCCCCTCGCCTCAAGAGACCCAGTACTTC.

The chain carries TRBV19 and TRBJ1-6; no clear D gene. CDR1 and CDR2 (germline): LNHDA, SQIVND (reference sequence). The CDR3 loop spans 13 amino acids. With 5 bases removed from V and 8 bases from J, the gap between germline ends came to 10 bases. The CDR3 region has the DNA TGTGCCAGTAGTGGCTCATCTGATTCACCCCTCCACTTT. This gives the protein CASSGSSDSPLHF.

This clonotype has only a few counts. The chain uses TRBV3-1 and TRBJ2-2; D unresolved. Trimming shortened V by 0 bases and J by 6 bases, and 14 bases separated the two germline ends. Germline assignment: CDR1 LGHDT and CDR2 YNNKEL (reference sequence). The CDR3 covers 16 residues. The CDR3 is CASSQDGRARPGELFF. The CDR3 DNA reads as TGTGCCAGCAGCCAAGATGGCCGGGCGCGTCCCGGGGAGCTGTTTTTT.

This clonotype was detected ten times or more. This CDR3 is CASSLRTPASYEQYF. The CDR3 coding sequence is TGTGCCAGCAGTCTGCGGACTCCTGCCTCCTACGAGCAGTACTTC. The rearrangement joins TRBV27 to TRBJ2-7; possibly TRBD2 for D (5 bases). The CDR3 is 15 residues long. V was clipped by 5 bases and J by 0 bases, with 14 bases between them. Germline V lookup: CDR1 MNHEY, CDR2 SMNVEV (reference sequence).

This clonotype was counted ten times or more. The chain recombines TRBV29-1 with TRBJ1-1; unclear D gene. CDR1 is SQVTM and CDR2 is ANQGSEA in the germline V gene. The CDR3 has 12 amino acids. V gave up 6 bases and J gave up 6 bases, with 14 bases separating them. The CDR3 region has the DNA TGCAGCGTCCAAGATGGAGACGCTGAAGCTTTCTTT. This encodes CSVQDGDAEAFF.

This clonotype was seen repeatedly, ten times or more. J is TRBJ2-2 and V is TRBV7-2; 11 bases are a match to TRBD2. CDR1 and CDR2 from the germline V gene are SGHTA and FQGNSA. V shed 5 bases, J shed 5 bases, and the junction held 4 bases outside the gene matches. This CDR3 is 15 amino acids long. The CDR3, as DNA: TGTGCCAGCAGCACGGGACTAGCGGCTACCGGGGAGCTGTTTTTT. Protein sequence: CASSTGLAATGELFF.